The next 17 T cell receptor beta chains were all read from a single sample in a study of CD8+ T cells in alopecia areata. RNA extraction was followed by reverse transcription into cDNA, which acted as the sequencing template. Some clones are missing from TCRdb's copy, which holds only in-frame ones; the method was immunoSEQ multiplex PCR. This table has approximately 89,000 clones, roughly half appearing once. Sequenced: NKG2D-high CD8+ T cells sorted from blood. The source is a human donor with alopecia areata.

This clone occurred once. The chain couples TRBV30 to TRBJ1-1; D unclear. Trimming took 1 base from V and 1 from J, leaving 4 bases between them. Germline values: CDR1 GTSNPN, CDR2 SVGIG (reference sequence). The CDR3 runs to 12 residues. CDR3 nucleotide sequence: TGTGCCTGGAGTGGAGCGAACACTGAAGCTTTCTTT. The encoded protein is CAWSGANTEAFF.

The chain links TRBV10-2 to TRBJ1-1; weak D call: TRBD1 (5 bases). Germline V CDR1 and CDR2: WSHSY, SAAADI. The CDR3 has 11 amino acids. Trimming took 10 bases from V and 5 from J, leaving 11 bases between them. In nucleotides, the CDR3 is TGCGCCACCGGCGGGGGGACTGAAGCTTTCTTT. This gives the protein CATGGGTEAFF.

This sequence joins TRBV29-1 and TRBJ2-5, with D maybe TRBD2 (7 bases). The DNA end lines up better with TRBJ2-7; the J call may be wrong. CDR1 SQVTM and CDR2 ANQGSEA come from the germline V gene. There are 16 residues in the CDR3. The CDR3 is CSVESAGAGDSYEQYF. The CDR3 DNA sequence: TGCAGCGTTGAGTCGGCGGGGGCCGGGGATTCGTACGAGCAGTACTTC.

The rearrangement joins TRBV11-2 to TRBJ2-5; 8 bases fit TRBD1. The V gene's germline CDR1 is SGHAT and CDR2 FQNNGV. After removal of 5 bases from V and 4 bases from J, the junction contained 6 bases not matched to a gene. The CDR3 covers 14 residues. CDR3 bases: TGTGCCAGCAGCACCTGGACAGGGAGAGAGACCCAGTACTTC. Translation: CASSTWTGRETQYF.

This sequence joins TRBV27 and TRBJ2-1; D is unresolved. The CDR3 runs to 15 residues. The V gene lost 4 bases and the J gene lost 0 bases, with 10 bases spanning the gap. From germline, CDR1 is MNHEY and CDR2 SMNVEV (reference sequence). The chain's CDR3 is CASSSGVSSYNEQFF. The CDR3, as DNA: TGTGCCAGCAGTTCTGGGGTAAGCTCCTACAATGAGCAGTTCTTC.

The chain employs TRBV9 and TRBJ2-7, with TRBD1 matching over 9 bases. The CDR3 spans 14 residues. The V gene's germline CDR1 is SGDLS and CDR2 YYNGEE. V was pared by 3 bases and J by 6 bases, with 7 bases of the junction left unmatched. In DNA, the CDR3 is TGTGCCAGCAGCGAGAGACAGGGGGTCGGCGAGCAGTACTTC. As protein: CASSERQGVGEQYF.

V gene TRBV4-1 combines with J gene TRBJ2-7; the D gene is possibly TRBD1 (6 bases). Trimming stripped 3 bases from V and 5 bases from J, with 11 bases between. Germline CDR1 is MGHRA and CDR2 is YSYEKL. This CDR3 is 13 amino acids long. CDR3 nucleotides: TGCGCCAGCAGCCAGGATAGGGGGAACGAGCAGTACTTC. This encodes CASSQDRGNEQYF.

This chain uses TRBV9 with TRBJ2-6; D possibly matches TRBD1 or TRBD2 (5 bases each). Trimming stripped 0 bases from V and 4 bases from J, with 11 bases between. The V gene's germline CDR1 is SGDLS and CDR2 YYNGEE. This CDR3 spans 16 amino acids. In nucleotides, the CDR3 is TGTGCCAGCAGCGTAGGGGGCGGGTCCGGGGCCAACGTCCTGACTTTC. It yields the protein CASSVGGGSGANVLTF.

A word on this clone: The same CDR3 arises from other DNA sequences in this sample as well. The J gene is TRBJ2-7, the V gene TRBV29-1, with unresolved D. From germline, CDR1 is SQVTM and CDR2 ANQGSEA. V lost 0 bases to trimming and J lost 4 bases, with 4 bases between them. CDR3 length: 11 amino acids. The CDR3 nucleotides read TGCAGCGTTGAAGACTCATACGAGCAGTACTTC. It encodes CSVEDSYEQYF.

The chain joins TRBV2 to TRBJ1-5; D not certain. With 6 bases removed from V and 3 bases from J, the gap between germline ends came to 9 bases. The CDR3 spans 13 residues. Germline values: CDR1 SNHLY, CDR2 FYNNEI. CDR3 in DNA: TGTGCCAGCAGGCCCTGGTCCAATCAGCCCCAGCATTTT. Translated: CASRPWSNQPQHF.

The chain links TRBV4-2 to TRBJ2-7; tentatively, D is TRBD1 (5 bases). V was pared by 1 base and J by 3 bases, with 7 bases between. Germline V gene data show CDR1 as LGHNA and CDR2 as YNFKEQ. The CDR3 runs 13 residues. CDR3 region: CASSQGGFYEQYF. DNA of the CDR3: TGTGCCAGCAGCCAAGGGGGCTTCTACGAGCAGTACTTC.

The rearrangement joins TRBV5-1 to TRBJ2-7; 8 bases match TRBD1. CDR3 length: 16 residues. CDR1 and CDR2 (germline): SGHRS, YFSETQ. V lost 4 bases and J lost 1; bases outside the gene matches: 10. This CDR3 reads CASSLRSTGASYEQYF. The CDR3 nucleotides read TGCGCCAGCAGCCTAAGATCGACAGGGGCGTCCTACGAGCAGTACTTC.

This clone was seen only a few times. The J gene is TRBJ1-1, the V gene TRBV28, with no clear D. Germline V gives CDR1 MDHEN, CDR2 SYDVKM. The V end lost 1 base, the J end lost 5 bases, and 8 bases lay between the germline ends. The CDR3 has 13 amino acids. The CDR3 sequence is CASSLSGLTEAFF. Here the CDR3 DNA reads TGTGCCAGCAGTTTATCGGGGTTGACTGAAGCTTTCTTT. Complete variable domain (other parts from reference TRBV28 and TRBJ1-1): DVKVTQSSRYLVKRTGEKVFLECVQDMDHENMFWYRQDPGLGLRLIYFSYDVKMKEKGDIPEGYSVSREKKERFSLILESASTNQTSMYLCASSLSGLTEAFFGQGTRLTVV.

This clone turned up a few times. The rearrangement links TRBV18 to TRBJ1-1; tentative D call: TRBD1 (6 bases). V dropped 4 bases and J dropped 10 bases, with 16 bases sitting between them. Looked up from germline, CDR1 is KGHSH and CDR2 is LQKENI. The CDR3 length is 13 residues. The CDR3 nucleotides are TGTGCCAGCTCACTTCAGGGGCCCGGGGCAGCTTTCTTT. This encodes CASSLQGPGAAFF. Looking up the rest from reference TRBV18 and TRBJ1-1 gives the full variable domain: NAGVMQNPRHLVRRRGQEARLRCSPMKGHSHVYWYRQLPEEGLKFMVYLQKENIIDESGMPKERFSAEFPKEGPSILRIQQVVRGDSAAYFCASSLQGPGAAFFGQGTRLTVV.

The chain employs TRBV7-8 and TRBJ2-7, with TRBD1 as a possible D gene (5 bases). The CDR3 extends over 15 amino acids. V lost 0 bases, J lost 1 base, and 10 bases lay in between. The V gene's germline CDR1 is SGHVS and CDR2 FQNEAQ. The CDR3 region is CASSLAAGPSYEQYF. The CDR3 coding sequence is TGTGCCAGCAGCTTAGCGGCAGGGCCTTCCTACGAGCAGTACTTC.

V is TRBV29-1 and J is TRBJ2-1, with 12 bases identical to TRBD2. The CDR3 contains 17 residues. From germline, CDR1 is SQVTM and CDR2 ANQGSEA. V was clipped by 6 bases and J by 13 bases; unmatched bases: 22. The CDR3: CSVDTGLAGLQDPQQFF. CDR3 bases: TGCAGCGTGGACACGGGACTAGCGGGTCTTCAGGATCCCCAACAGTTCTTC.

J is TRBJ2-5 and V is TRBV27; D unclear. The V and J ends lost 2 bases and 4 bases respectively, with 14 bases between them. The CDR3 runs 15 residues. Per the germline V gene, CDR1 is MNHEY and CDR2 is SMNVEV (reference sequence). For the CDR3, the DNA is TGTGCCAGCAGTTTAACGACGGCGCAGCTAGAGACCCAGTACTTC. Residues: CASSLTTAQLETQYF.